In its sample, the clone carrying this T cell receptor beta chain was seen many times. The antigen remains unidentified. This sample was taken from a study of T-cell reconstitution after alpha-beta-depleted transplantation in children. A library of TCRbeta sequences, prepared with unique molecular identifiers, was generated. TCRdb passed the PCR reads through MiXCR, listing each CDR3 protein once. The sample includes fewer than 350,000 distinct CDR3 sequences, more than 9% of them seen just once. The germline V and J ends were trimmed by 1 base and 7 bases, with 16 bases remaining between them. Germline V gene lookup returns CDR1 SGHTA and CDR2 FQGNSA. This CDR3 has 15 amino acids. Findings of the study overall: Several hundred expanded graft clones reportedly gave rise to the alpha-beta T cells present about two months after transplant. At day 60, the high TCRbeta diversity found in some patients originated from recipient T cells and thymic progenitors that had survived. Among T cells one year after transplant, newly produced cells accounted for most counts and diversity.

The sequence was collected from a male patient under 10 years old who had a stem cell transplant for chronic granulomatous disease, so the T cells may come from the graft donor. V is TRBV7-2 and J is TRBJ1-2, with D perhaps TRBD1 (6 bases). This material consisted of peripheral blood, taken 180 days after TCRalphabeta/CD19-depleted stem cell transplant. Here the CDR3 DNA reads TGTGCCAGCAGCTTAGTTCCAGGGGAAGGATTTGGCTACACCTTC. Its protein product is CASSLVPGEGFGYTF.